Shown below are 9 T cell receptor beta chains from a single sample sequenced in a study of blood T cell repertoires in COVID-19. Data came from immunoSEQ multiplex PCR; TCRdb stores just in-frame clones and leaves some out. Among 200,000 to 250,000 clones listed, roughly four fifths were seen once. The sequenced material came from peripheral blood. These receptor sequences come from an older woman with acute or convalescent COVID-19.

The chain joins TRBV28 to TRBJ2-7; 7 bases align to TRBD1. CDR1 and CDR2 (germline): MDHEN, SYDVKM. The CDR3 has 15 amino acids. J lost 5 bases, V lost 3 bases, and 10 bases had no gene match. CDR3 in DNA: TGTGCCAGCAGTTTCCTACGGACAGGTTTGAACGAGCAGTACTTC. It translates to CASSFLRTGLNEQYF. Filled out from reference TRBV28 and TRBJ2-7, the complete variable domain reads DVKVTQSSRYLVKRTGEKVFLECVQDMDHENMFWYRQDPGLGLRLIYFSYDVKMKEKGDIPEGYSVSREKKERFSLILESASTNQTSMYLCASSFLRTGLNEQYFGPGTRLTVT.

V is TRBV6-5 and J is TRBJ2-1; weak D call: TRBD2 (5 bases). CDR3 length equals 12 residues. The germline gives CDR1 MNHEY, CDR2 SVGAGI. The V gene lost 7 bases and the J gene lost 7 bases, with 11 bases spanning the gap. The CDR3 DNA reads TGTGCCAGCACCAACAGAGGGAATGAGCAGTTCTTC. Protein sequence: CASTNRGNEQFF.

Notes on this clone: Other nucleotide sequences in the sample specify the same CDR3. The CDR3 sequence: CASSLGQGSGYTF. The CDR3 region has the DNA TGTGCCAGCAGTTTGGGACAGGGAAGTGGCTACACCTTC. The chain joins TRBV12-3 or TRBV12-4 to TRBJ1-2; 9 nucleotides agree with TRBD1. V lost 3 bases to trimming and J lost 7 bases; unmatched junction nucleotides: 3. The CDR3 covers 13 residues.

The J gene is TRBJ2-7, the V gene TRBV7-2; 10 bases line up with TRBD1. The CDR3 loop spans 15 amino acids. Losses at the gene ends were 1 base for V and 2 bases for J; bases not matched to a gene: 2. Per the germline V gene, CDR1 is SGHTA and CDR2 is FQGNSA. The CDR3 nucleotides are TGTGCCAGCAGCTTAGTAGGGACAGGGGCCTACGAGCAGTACTTC. Its protein product is CASSLVGTGAYEQYF.

The chain couples TRBV5-5 to TRBJ2-3; D is unresolved. CDR1 SGHKS and CDR2 YYEKEE come from the germline V gene (reference sequence). The V and J ends lost 0 bases and 2 bases respectively, with 7 bases between them. This CDR3 has 14 amino acids. CDR3 sequence (DNA): TGTGCCAGCAGCTTGGGCGTAAACACAGATACGCAGTATTTT. It translates to CASSLGVNTDTQYF.

This clone has only a few counts. This chain connects TRBV6-6 to TRBJ2-7; the D gene is possibly TRBD1 (6 bases). This CDR3 has 14 residues. Germline V gene lookup returns CDR1 MNHNY and CDR2 SVGAGI (reference sequence). Trimming removed 0 bases from V and 0 bases from J, with 6 bases in between. The CDR3 reads CASSYSGHSYEQYF. The CDR3 DNA reads TGTGCCAGCAGTTACTCGGGACACTCCTACGAGCAGTACTTC.

The J gene is TRBJ1-2, the V gene TRBV5-4; TRBD1 might be the D (5 bases). V was shortened by 4 bases and J by 5 bases, with 18 bases between the two germline ends. The V gene's germline CDR1 is SGHNT and CDR2 YYREEE (reference sequence). This CDR3 is 15 amino acids long. This CDR3 reads CASSTGTSKIYGYTF. DNA for the CDR3: TGTGCCAGCAGCACCGGGACTTCAAAAATATATGGCTACACCTTC.

V is TRBV5-6 and J is TRBJ1-2; D possibly corresponds to TRBD1 (5 bases). Trimming left V 0 bases short and J 8 bases short, with 14 bases between. Germline loops: CDR1 SGHDT, CDR2 YYEEEE. This CDR3 comprises 14 residues. This chain's CDR3 is CASSLGTHLSGYTF. The CDR3, as DNA: TGTGCCAGCAGCTTGGGGACACACCTTTCAGGCTACACCTTC.

The chain employs TRBV30 and TRBJ1-3; D possibly corresponds to TRBD1 (6 bases). The CDR3 has 17 residues. Trimming left V 0 bases short and J 0 bases short, with 15 bases between. Germline V gives CDR1 GTSNPN, CDR2 SVGIG (reference sequence). The CDR3 sequence is CAWSVLGGLHSGNTIYF. CDR3 in DNA: TGTGCCTGGAGTGTATTGGGGGGGCTCCACTCTGGAAACACCATATATTTT.